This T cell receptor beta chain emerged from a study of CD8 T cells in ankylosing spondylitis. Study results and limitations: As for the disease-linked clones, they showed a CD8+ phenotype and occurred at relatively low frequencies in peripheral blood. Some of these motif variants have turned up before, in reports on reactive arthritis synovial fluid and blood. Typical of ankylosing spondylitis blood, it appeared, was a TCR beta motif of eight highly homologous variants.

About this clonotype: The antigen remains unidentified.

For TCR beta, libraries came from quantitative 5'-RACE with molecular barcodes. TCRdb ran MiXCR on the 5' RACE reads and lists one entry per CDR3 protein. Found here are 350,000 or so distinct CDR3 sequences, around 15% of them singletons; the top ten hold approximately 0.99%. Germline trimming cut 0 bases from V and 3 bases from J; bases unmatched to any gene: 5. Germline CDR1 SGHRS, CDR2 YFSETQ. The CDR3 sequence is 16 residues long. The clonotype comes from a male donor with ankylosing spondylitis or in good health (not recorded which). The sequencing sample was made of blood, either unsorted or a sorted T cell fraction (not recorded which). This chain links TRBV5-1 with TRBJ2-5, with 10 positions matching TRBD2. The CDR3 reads CASSLASGRLKETQYF. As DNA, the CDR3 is TGCGCCAGCAGCTTGGCTAGCGGGAGACTGAAAGAGACCCAGTACTTC. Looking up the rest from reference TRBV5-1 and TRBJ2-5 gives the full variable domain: KAGVTQTPRYLIKTRGQQVTLSCSPISGHRSVSWYQQTPGQGLQFLFEYFSETQRNKGNFPGRFSGRQFSNSRSEMNVSTLELGDSALYLCASSLASGRLKETQYFGPGTRLLVL.